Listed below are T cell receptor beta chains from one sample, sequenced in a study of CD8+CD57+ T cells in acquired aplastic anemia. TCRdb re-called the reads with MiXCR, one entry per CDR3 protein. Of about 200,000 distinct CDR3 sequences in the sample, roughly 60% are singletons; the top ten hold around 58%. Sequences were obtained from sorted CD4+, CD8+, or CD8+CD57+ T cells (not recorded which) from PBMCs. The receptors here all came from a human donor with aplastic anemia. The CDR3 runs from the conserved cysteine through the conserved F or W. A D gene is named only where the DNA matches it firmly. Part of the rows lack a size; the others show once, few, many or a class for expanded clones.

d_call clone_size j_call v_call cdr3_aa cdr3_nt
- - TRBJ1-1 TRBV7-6 CASSLGGPMNTEAFF TGTGCCAGCAGCTTAGGAGGTCCCATGAACACTGAAGCTTTCTTT
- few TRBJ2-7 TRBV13 CASSLVGTRGHQNF TGTGCCAGCAGCTTAGTGGGGACAAGGGGCCACCAGAACTTC
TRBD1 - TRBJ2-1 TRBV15 CATSLLGTGDGNEQFF TGTGCCACCTCACTTTTGGGGACAGGGGATGGGAATGAGCAGTTCTTC
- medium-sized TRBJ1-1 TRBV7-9 CASSLGAGGAFF TGTGCCAGCAGCTTAGGGGCTGGAGGAGCTTTCTTT
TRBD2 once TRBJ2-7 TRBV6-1 CASSYYGLAGYEQYF TGTGCCAGCAGTTACTATGGACTAGCTGGCTACGAGCAGTACTTC
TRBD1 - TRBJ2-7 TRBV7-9 CASSLAPRGYEQYF TGTGCCAGCAGCTTAGCACCCAGGGGGTACGAGCAGTACTTC
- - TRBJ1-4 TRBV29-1 CSVKTGGNEKLFF TGCAGCGTCAAGACAGGTGGTAATGAAAAACTGTTTTTT
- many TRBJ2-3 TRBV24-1 CATSALTDTQYF TGTGCCACCAGTGCCCTTACAGATACGCAGTATTTT
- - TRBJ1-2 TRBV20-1 CSATRGARTNPNYGYTF TGCAGTGCTACCCGGGGGGCAAGGACAAATCCTAACTATGGCTACACCTTC
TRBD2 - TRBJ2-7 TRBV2 CASSKTSGRALYEQYF TGTGCCAGCAGTAAGACTAGCGGGAGGGCCCTCTACGAGCAGTACTTC
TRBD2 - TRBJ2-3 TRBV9 CARSVGGLAGHEQYF TGTGCCCGCAGCGTAGGGGGACTAGCGGGCCATGAGCAGTATTTT
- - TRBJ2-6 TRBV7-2 CASSLVYSSGANVLTF TGTGCCAGCAGCTTAGTCTACAGCTCTGGGGCCAACGTCCTGACTTTC
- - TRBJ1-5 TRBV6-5 CAIRATDSSNQPQHF TGTGCCATTAGGGCCACCGACAGTAGCAATCAGCCCCAGCATTTT
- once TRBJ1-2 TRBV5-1 CASSLSGVSNYGYTF TGCGCCAGCAGCTTATCAGGGGTTTCTAACTATGGCTACACCTTC
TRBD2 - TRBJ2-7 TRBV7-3 CASSPGTSGMSEQYF TGTGCCAGCAGCCCAGGGACTAGCGGCATGAGCGAGCAGTACTTC
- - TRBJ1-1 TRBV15 CATSWGESRIFF TGTGCCACCAGCTGGGGGGAGAGCCGAATCTTCTTT
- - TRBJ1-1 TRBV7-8 CASSLLQGGTEAFF TGTGCCAGCAGCTTACTACAAGGAGGCACTGAAGCTTTCTTT
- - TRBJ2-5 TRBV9 CASSVLADGTQYF TGTGCCAGCAGCGTATTAGCTGATGGGACCCAGTACTTC
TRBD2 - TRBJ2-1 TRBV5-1 CASSGAGTSGDEQFF TGCGCCAGCAGCGGCGCCGGGACTAGCGGGGATGAGCAGTTCTTC
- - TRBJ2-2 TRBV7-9 CASREGSGELFF TGTGCCAGCCGAGAGGGGTCCGGGGAGCTGTTTTTT
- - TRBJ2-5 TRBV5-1 CASSLVGNGAETQYF TGCGCCAGCAGCTTGGTGGGGAATGGAGCAGAGACCCAGTACTTC
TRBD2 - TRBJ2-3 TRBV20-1 CSARDFAGGTTDTQYF TGCAGTGCTAGAGATTTCGCGGGGGGCACCACAGATACGCAGTATTTT
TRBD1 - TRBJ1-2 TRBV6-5 CASSPGQGRRGYTF TGTGCCAGCAGCCCGGGACAGGGGAGAAGGGGCTACACCTTC
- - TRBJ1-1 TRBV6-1 CASSYRARVNTEAFF TGTGCCAGCAGTTACAGGGCGAGGGTGAACACTGAAGCTTTCTTT
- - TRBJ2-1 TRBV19 CASSIGQINEQFF TGTGCCAGTAGTATAGGCCAAATCAATGAGCAGTTCTTC
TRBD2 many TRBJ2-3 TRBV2 CASSEGPHRSGGPKTDTQYF TGTGCCAGCAGTGAAGGACCCCACCGAAGCGGGGGCCCTAAGACAGATACGCAGTATTTT
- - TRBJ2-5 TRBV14 CASSQEPARETQYF TGTGCCAGCAGCCAGGAACCGGCGAGAGAGACCCAGTACTTC
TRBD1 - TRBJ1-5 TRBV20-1 CSAREGQRSNQPQHF TGCAGTGCTAGGGAGGGACAGAGGAGCAATCAGCCCCAGCATTTT
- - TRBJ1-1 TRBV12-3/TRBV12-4 CASSSGYLNTEAFF TGTGCCAGCAGTTCAGGGTACCTGAACACTGAAGCTTTCTTT
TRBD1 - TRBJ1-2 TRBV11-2 CASSLVGTGDYGYTF TGTGCCAGCAGCTTAGTTGGGACAGGGGACTATGGCTACACCTTC
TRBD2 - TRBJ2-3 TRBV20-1 CSAARDYNTDTQYF TGCAGTGCTGCTAGGGACTACAACACAGATACGCAGTATTTT
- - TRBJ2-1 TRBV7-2 CASSLVTFPEQFF TGTGCCAGCAGCTTAGTCACATTCCCTGAGCAGTTCTTC
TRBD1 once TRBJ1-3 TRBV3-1 CASIPQDRNSGNTIYF TGTGCCAGCATCCCCCAGGACAGGAACTCTGGAAACACCATATATTTT
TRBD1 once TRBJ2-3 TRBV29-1 CSVANGQGITDTQYF TGCAGCGTTGCCAACGGACAGGGAATCACAGATACGCAGTATTTT
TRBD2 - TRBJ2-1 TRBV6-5 CASGGVLAGPSNEQFF TGTGCCAGCGGGGGAGTTCTAGCGGGCCCCTCCAATGAGCAGTTCTTC
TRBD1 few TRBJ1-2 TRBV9 CASSVSTGTADGYTF TGTGCCAGCAGCGTTTCGACCGGGACAGCCGATGGCTACACCTTC
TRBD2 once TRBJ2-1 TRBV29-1 CSARALAGGLSYNEQFF TGCAGCGCCCGTGCGTTAGCGGGAGGACTCTCCTACAATGAGCAGTTCTTC
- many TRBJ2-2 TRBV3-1 CASSQASPYTGELFF TGTGCCAGCAGCCAAGCATCTCCATACACCGGGGAGCTGTTTTTT
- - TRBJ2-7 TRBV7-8 CASSLGPTNSYEQYF TGTGCCAGCAGCTTAGGACCTACTAACTCCTACGAGCAGTACTTC
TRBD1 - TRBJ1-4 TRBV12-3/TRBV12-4 CASSLQGASEKLFF TGTGCCAGCAGCTTACAGGGGGCGAGTGAAAAACTGTTTTTT
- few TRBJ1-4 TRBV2 CASRDKGEKLFF TGTGCCAGCCGGGACAAGGGGGAAAAACTGTTTTTT
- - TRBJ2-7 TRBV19 CASSMRLLGQAQQYF TGTGCCAGTAGTATGCGACTCCTCGGACAAGCACAGCAGTACTTC
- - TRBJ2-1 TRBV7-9 CASSFGQLNEQFF TGTGCCAGCAGCTTCGGACAGTTAAATGAGCAGTTCTTC
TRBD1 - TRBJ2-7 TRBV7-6 CASSPGTGKYEQYF TGTGCCAGCAGCCCGGGGACAGGAAAATACGAGCAGTACTTC
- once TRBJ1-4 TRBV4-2 CASSLRFDGNF TGTGCCAGCAGCTTAAGGTTCGATGGTAATTTT
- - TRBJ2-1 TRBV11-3 CASSLDPAGFGEQFF TGTGCCAGCAGCTTAGATCCGGCAGGGTTTGGTGAGCAGTTCTTC
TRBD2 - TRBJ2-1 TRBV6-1 CASSEVTGGRNEQFF TGTGCCAGCAGTGAAGTTACGGGGGGGAGAAATGAGCAGTTCTTC
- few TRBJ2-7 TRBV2 CASSEARVLEHF TGTGCCAGCAGTGAAGCGCGTGTTCTCGAACACTTC
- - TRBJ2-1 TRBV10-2 CASRADLGGYNEQFF TGCGCCAGCAGGGCGGACCTGGGGGGCTACAATGAGCAGTTCTTC
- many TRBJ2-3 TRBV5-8 CASSPDSTDTQYF TGTGCCAGCAGCCCCGACAGCACAGATACGCAGTATTTT
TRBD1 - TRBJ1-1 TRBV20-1 CSTLRDRESPEAFF TGCAGTACTCTCCGGGACAGGGAATCCCCTGAAGCTTTCTTT
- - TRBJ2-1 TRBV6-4 CASSEANEQFF TGTGCCAGCAGCGAGGCTAATGAGCAGTTCTTC
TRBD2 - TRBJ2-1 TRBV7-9 CASSLEDWGLAGAGWNEQFF TGTGCCAGCAGCTTAGAAGATTGGGGACTAGCGGGGGCGGGTTGGAATGAGCAGTTCTTC
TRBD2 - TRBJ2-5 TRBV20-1 CSARGWTSGIETQYF TGCAGTGCTAGAGGTTGGACTAGCGGGATAGAGACCCAGTACTTC
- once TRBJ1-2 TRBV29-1 CSVWGGPYGYTF TGCAGCGTTTGGGGGGGTCCCTATGGCTACACCTTC
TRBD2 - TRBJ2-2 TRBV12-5 CASGAPLAGYRIGELFF TGTGCTAGTGGTGCGCCCTTAGCGGGATATAGGATCGGGGAGCTGTTTTTT
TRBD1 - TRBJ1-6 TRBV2 CASSEDLLGQGFSPLHF TGTGCCAGCAGTGAAGACCTCCTGGGACAGGGGTTTTCACCCCTCCACTTT
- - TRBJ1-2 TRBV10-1 CASSVFSGYGYTF TGTGCCAGCAGTGTCTTCTCAGGGTATGGCTACACCTTC
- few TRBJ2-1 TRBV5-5 CASSLAPTEQFF TGTGCCAGCAGCTTGGCCCCCACTGAGCAGTTCTTC
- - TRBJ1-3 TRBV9 CASSYSTAGNTIYF TGTGCCAGCAGTTACTCGACAGCTGGAAACACCATATATTTT